The sample holds many counts of the clone carrying this TCR beta chain. The antigen remains unidentified. The sample comes from a study of T cells in Graves' hyperthyroidism and ophthalmopathy. Notes on the study in general: In validation, the model predicted ophthalmopathy. These predictions came a median about 6.8 months before onset. Also found in blood were most expanded thyroid clonotypes above 0.001.

The study left out patients who had uncontrolled infection, other autoimmune disease, pregnancy or lactation. Each diagnosis drew on symptoms, thyroxine, TRAb, thyroid ultrasound and orbital computed tomography findings. The CDR3 regions of TCR beta were amplified from RNA transcripts. HTBI primers were used for first-round RT-PCR of the TCR CDR3. TCRdb reprocessed the multiplex PCR reads with MiXCR, giving one entry per CDR3 protein. The sample yields about 570,000 distinct CDR3 sequences, around 42% seen once. The V gene end was trimmed by 8 bases and the J gene end by 4 bases; junction bases not matched to a gene: 5. This CDR3 has 15 residues.

V is TRBV12-3 or TRBV12-4 and J is TRBJ2-2; 12 positions match TRBD2. The clonotype was recovered from an adult woman with Graves' disease, either hyperthyroidism or ophthalmopathy (not recorded which). The sequenced sample was peripheral blood or thyroid tissue (not recorded which). The CDR3 spells CASLAGGPGTGELFF. The CDR3 DNA sequence: TGTGCCAGCCTAGCGGGAGGGCCGGGCACCGGGGAGCTGTTTTTT.